The rows below give T cell receptor beta chains drawn from one sample of a study of CD8 T cells in Susac syndrome. TCRdb analysed the immunoSEQ multiplex PCR reads with MiXCR anew, one entry per CDR3 protein. The table shows some 260,000 distinct CDR3 sequences, with around 93% occurring only once. Sequencing was carried out using CD4+ T cells from PBMCs. These receptors were collected from a human donor with multiple sclerosis. CDR3s include the opening cysteine and the closing phenylalanine or tryptophan. Each record gives: J gene, V gene, CDR3 protein.

j_call: TRBJ1-1; v_call: TRBV5-5; cdr3_aa: CASSLDWGVTEAFF
j_call: TRBJ2-7; v_call: TRBV12-3/TRBV12-4; cdr3_aa: CASSSVVQGSQYF
j_call: TRBJ1-2; v_call: TRBV30; cdr3_aa: CAWSAFSSGGYTF
j_call: TRBJ2-5; v_call: TRBV24-1; cdr3_aa: CATSELGPRGTQYF
j_call: TRBJ1-3; v_call: TRBV6-5; cdr3_aa: CASSYSWGRPGNTIYF
j_call: TRBJ2-5; v_call: TRBV29-1; cdr3_aa: CSVAWESRGTQYF
j_call: TRBJ2-3; v_call: TRBV19; cdr3_aa: CASSTRQDPTDTQYF
j_call: TRBJ2-4; v_call: TRBV20-1; cdr3_aa: CSAPSFENIQYF
j_call: TRBJ2-4; v_call: TRBV9; cdr3_aa: CASSSGVGSGVNIQYF
j_call: TRBJ1-1; v_call: TRBV7-9; cdr3_aa: CASSLQSLGMRTEAFF
j_call: TRBJ1-5; v_call: TRBV19; cdr3_aa: CASSKGQISNQPQHF
j_call: TRBJ1-1; v_call: TRBV12-3/TRBV12-4; cdr3_aa: CASSLGVSDTEAFF
j_call: TRBJ2-3; v_call: TRBV29-1; cdr3_aa: CSVEGASGKGTDTQYF
j_call: TRBJ2-5; v_call: TRBV7-6; cdr3_aa: CASSWAGGSGETQYF
j_call: TRBJ1-3; v_call: TRBV3-1; cdr3_aa: CASSQDISHSGNTIYF
j_call: TRBJ2-2; v_call: TRBV3-1; cdr3_aa: CASSQERGQGTGELFF
j_call: TRBJ1-2; v_call: TRBV7-9; cdr3_aa: CASSSDGRVNGYTF
j_call: TRBJ1-5; v_call: TRBV2; cdr3_aa: CASSDVQGHQPQHF
j_call: TRBJ2-1; v_call: TRBV5-4; cdr3_aa: CASSLGAGGTYNEQFF
j_call: TRBJ1-4; v_call: TRBV5-1; cdr3_aa: CASRGFNEKLFF
j_call: TRBJ1-2; v_call: TRBV29-1; cdr3_aa: CSVEEDRVRGYTF
j_call: TRBJ2-7; v_call: TRBV30; cdr3_aa: CAWSGLGGLYNEQYF
j_call: TRBJ2-3; v_call: TRBV7-6; cdr3_aa: CASSFGTRGDTDTQYF
j_call: TRBJ2-5; v_call: TRBV15; cdr3_aa: CATSKGPRNKETQYF
j_call: TRBJ2-5; v_call: TRBV24-1; cdr3_aa: CATSAQAGETQYF
j_call: TRBJ2-3; v_call: TRBV30; cdr3_aa: CAWSALLGTGAVGQYF
j_call: TRBJ2-5; v_call: TRBV12-3/TRBV12-4; cdr3_aa: CASKLGLAGEETQYF
j_call: TRBJ1-5; v_call: TRBV23-1; cdr3_aa: CASSQSTWPPGQPQHF
j_call: TRBJ2-3; v_call: TRBV2; cdr3_aa: CASIKGVAGDTQYF
j_call: TRBJ2-1; v_call: TRBV19; cdr3_aa: CASSTGGGGNNEQFF
j_call: TRBJ1-1; v_call: TRBV12-5; cdr3_aa: CASGLLGEVTEAFF
j_call: TRBJ1-1; v_call: TRBV7-9; cdr3_aa: CASSGRWNTEAFF
j_call: TRBJ2-2; v_call: TRBV5-4; cdr3_aa: CASSLRGNTGELFF
j_call: TRBJ1-5; v_call: TRBV6-5; cdr3_aa: CASSLEQGASNQPQHF
j_call: TRBJ2-7; v_call: TRBV19; cdr3_aa: CASSSRPGSYEQYF
j_call: TRBJ2-5; v_call: TRBV30; cdr3_aa: CALDGGGDQETQYF
j_call: TRBJ1-1; v_call: TRBV20-1; cdr3_aa: CSARDIQGAGTEAFF
j_call: TRBJ1-1; v_call: TRBV12-3/TRBV12-4; cdr3_aa: CASSPQGRMNTEAFF
j_call: TRBJ2-1; v_call: TRBV3-1; cdr3_aa: CASSQSGGEQFF
j_call: TRBJ2-7; v_call: TRBV12-3/TRBV12-4; cdr3_aa: CASSRRGGPSYEQYF
j_call: TRBJ1-2; v_call: TRBV2; cdr3_aa: CASSGGGLLHGYTF
j_call: TRBJ1-1; v_call: TRBV7-6; cdr3_aa: CASSLNLPGPARNTEAFF
j_call: TRBJ1-4; v_call: TRBV3-1; cdr3_aa: CASSQNQGGSEKLFF
j_call: TRBJ1-3; v_call: TRBV7-9; cdr3_aa: CASSSRGQGESGNTIYF
j_call: TRBJ1-1; v_call: TRBV11-2; cdr3_aa: CASSSWTGMNTEAFF
j_call: TRBJ1-2; v_call: TRBV6-2/TRBV6-3; cdr3_aa: CASRISTGKNGYTF
j_call: TRBJ1-6; v_call: TRBV6-5; cdr3_aa: CASSQVSGSDSPLHF
j_call: TRBJ2-3; v_call: TRBV4-2; cdr3_aa: CASSQGDRTGTDTQYF
j_call: TRBJ1-1; v_call: TRBV27; cdr3_aa: CASSSLLRRRGRNTEAFF
j_call: TRBJ2-5; v_call: TRBV20-1; cdr3_aa: CSASAQETQYF
j_call: TRBJ2-7; v_call: TRBV5-1; cdr3_aa: CASSSGGRDEQYF
j_call: TRBJ1-2; v_call: TRBV5-1; cdr3_aa: CASSLGTTDGYTF
j_call: TRBJ1-5; v_call: TRBV28; cdr3_aa: CASSFFTGRFGNQPQHF